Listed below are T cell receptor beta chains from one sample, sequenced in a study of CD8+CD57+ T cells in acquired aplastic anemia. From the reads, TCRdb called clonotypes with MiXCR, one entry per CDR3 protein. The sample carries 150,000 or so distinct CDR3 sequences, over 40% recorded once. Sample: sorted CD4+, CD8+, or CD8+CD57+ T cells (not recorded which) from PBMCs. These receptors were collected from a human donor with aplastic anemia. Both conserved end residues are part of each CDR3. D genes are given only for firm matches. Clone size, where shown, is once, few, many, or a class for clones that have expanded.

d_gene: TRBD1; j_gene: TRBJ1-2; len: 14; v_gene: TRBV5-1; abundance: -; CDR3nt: TGCGCCAGCAGCCCCGGACAGGGGGAATATGGCTACACCTTC; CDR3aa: CASSPGQGEYGYTF
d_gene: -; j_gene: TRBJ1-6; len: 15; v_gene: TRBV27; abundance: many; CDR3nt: TGTGCCAGCAGTTTACGGTGGGAGGCCAATTCACCCCTCCACTTT; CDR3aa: CASSLRWEANSPLHF
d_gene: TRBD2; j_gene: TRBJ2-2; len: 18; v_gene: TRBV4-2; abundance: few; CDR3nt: TGTGCCAGCAGCACTCCTCACCCTAGCGGGGGGGCTGGCGGGGAGCTGTTTTTT; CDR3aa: CASSTPHPSGGAGGELFF
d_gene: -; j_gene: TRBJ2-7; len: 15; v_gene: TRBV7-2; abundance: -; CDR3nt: TGTGCCAGCAGCCCTGGACATGCTGGGGCCAACGAGCAGTACTTC; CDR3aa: CASSPGHAGANEQYF
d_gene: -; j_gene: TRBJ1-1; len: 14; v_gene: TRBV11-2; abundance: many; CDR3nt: TGTGCCAGCAGGAAAGCAGGGAAGTACACTGAAGCTTTCTTT; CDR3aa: CASRKAGKYTEAFF
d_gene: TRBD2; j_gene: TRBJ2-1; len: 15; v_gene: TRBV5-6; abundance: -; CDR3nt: TGTGCCAGCAGCTTGGGACTAGCGGGACGGAATGAGCAGTTCTTC; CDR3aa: CASSLGLAGRNEQFF
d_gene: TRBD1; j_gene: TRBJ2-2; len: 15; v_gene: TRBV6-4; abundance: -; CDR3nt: TGTGCCAGCAGGCGGGACAGGAAGAACACCGGGGAGCTGTTTTTT; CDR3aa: CASRRDRKNTGELFF
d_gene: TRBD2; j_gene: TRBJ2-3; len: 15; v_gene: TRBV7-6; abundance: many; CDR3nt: TGTGCCAGCAGCCCTCTAGCGGGAGGGGCAGATACGCAGTATTTT; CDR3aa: CASSPLAGGADTQYF
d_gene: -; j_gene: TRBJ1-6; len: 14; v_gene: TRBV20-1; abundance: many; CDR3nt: TGCAGTGCTAGAGAAGGGCGGCCTAATTCACCCCTCCACTTT; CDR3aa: CSAREGRPNSPLHF
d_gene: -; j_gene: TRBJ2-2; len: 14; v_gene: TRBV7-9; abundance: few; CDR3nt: TGTGCCAGCAGCCCAGACAGGAACACCGGGGAGCTGTTTTTT; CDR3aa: CASSPDRNTGELFF
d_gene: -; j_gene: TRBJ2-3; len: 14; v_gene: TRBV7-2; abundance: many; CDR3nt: TGTGCCAGCAGCTTAGGACCGGGTGAAGATACGCAGTATTTT; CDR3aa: CASSLGPGEDTQYF
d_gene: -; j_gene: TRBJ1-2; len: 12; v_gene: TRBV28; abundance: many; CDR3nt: TGTGCCAGCAGTTCGAAAGGGAGTGGCTACACCTTC; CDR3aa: CASSSKGSGYTF
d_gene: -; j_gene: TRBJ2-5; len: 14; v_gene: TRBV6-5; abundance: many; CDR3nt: TGTGCCAGCAGACGAGGGACTTTCCAAGAGACCCAGTACTTC; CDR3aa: CASRRGTFQETQYF
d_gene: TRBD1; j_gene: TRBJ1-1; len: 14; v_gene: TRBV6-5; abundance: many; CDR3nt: TGTGCCAGCAGTTATGGACAGGGGTTGGCTGAAGCTTTCTTT; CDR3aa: CASSYGQGLAEAFF
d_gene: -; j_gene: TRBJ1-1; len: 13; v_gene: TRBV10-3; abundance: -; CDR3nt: TGTGCCATCGCGAGGGGGACGGACACAGAAGCTTTCTTT; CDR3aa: CAIARGTDTEAFF
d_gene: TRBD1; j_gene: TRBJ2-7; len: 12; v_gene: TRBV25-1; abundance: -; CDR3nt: TGTGCCAGCAGCCGGACAGGGGGAGGGCAGTACTTC; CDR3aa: CASSRTGGGQYF
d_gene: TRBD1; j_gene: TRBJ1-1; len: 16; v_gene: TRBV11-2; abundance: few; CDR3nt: TGTGCCAGCAGCACCGGGACAGGGGGCGCTTGGACTGAAGCTTTCTTT; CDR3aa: CASSTGTGGAWTEAFF
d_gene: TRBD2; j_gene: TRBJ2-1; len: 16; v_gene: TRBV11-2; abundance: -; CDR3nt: TGTGCCAGTACCTTGGGACTAGCGGGGGTTGGATATGAGCAGTTCTTC; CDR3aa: CASTLGLAGVGYEQFF
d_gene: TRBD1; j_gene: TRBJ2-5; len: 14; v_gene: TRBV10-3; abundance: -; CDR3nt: TGTGCCATCAATGGACAGGGTCGGGATCAGCCCCAGTACTTC; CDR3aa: CAINGQGRDQPQYF
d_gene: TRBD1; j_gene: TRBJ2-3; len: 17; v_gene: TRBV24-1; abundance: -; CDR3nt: TGTGCCACCAGTTCCTTCACCCGGGACAGAGCGACAGATACGCAGTATTTT; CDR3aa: CATSSFTRDRATDTQYF
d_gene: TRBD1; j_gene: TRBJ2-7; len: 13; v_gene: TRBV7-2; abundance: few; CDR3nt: TGTGCCAGCAGCGGGACAGGGCCTTACGAGCAGTACTTC; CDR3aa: CASSGTGPYEQYF
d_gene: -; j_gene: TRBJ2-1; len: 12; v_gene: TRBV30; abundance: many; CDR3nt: TGTGCCTGGAGGGCCCAGCGCAATGAGCAGTTCTTC; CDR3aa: CAWRAQRNEQFF
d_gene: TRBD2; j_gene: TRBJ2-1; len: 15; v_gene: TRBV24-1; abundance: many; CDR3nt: TGTGCCACCCAAAGCCTAGCGGGAGACACCAATGAGCAGTTCTTC; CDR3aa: CATQSLAGDTNEQFF
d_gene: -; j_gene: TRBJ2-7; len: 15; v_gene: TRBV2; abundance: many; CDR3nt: TGTGCCAGCAGTGAAGAATTGACTCGCTCCTACGAGCAGTACTTC; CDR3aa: CASSEELTRSYEQYF
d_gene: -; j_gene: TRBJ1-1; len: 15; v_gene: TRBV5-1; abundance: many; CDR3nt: TGCGCCAGCAGCCCGGTGGGTGCCGGGCGGGGTGAAGCTTTCTTT; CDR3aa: CASSPVGAGRGEAFF
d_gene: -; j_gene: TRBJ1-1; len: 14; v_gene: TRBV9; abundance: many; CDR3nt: TGTGCCAGCAGCGTAGCCATCGGGGGCACTGAAGCTTTCTTT; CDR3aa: CASSVAIGGTEAFF
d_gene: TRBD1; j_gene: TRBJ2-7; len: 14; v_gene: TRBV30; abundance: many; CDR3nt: TGTGCCTGCCTAAGGACAGGGGCCTCCTACGAGCAGTACTTC; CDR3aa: CACLRTGASYEQYF
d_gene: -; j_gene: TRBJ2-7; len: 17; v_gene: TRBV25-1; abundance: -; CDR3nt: TGTGCCAGCAGTGGAAACCAGGGTAGGGAGGTGGGGTACGAGCAGTACTTC; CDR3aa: CASSGNQGREVGYEQYF
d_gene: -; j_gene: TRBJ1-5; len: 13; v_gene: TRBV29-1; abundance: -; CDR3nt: TGCAGCGTGTCAGGGGTTAGAAATCAGCCCCAGCATTTT; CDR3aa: CSVSGVRNQPQHF
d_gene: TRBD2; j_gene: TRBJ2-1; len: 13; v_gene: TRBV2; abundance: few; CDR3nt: TGTGCCAGCACCCTGGGGCGGGGGGCTCAGCAGTTCTTC; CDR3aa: CASTLGRGAQQFF
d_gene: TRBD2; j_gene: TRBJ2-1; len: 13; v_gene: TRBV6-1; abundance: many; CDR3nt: TGTGCCAGCAGTGGGACTAGCGGGCTCCGGCAGTTCTTC; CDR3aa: CASSGTSGLRQFF
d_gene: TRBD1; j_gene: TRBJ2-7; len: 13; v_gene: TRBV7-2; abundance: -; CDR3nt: TGTGCCAGCAGCACGTGGGACAGCTACGAGCAGTACTTC; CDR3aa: CASSTWDSYEQYF
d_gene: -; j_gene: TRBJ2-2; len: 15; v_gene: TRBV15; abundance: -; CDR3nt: TGTGCCACCAGCAGACCCCCGCTGAACACCGGGGAGCTGTTTTTT; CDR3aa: CATSRPPLNTGELFF
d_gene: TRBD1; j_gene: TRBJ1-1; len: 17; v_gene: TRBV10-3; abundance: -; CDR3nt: TGTGCCATCAGTGAGTTTAAGGGGGCAGACGTTAACACTGAAGCTTTCTTT; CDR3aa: CAISEFKGADVNTEAFF
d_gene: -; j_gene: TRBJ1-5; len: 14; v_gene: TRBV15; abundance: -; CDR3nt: TGTGCCACCAGCAGCGACGGTCGAAATCAGCCCCAGCATTTT; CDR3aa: CATSSDGRNQPQHF
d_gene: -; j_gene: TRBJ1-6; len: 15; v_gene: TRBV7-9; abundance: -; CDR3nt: TGTGCCAGCAGCTTAGCGGGGACTGCCGGTTCACCCCTCCACTTT; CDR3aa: CASSLAGTAGSPLHF
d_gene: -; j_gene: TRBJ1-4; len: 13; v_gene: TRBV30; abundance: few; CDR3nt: TGTGCCTGGAGTGGGGGGGCGTGGGAAAAACTGTTTTTT; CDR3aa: CAWSGGAWEKLFF
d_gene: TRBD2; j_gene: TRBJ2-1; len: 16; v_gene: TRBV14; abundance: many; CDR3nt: TGTGCCAGCAGCCAAGTAAGCGGGGGATTAAACAATGAGCAGTTCTTC; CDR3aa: CASSQVSGGLNNEQFF
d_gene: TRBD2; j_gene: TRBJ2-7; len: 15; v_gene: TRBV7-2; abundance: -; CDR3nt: TGTGCCAGCAGCCCCGGGACTAGCGCCGCCTACGAGCAGTACTTC; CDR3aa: CASSPGTSAAYEQYF
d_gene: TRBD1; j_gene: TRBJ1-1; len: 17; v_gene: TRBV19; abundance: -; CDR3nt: TGTGCCAGTAGTATAGAAGGGGGCACAGGGGTGGTGACTGAAGCTTTCTTT; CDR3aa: CASSIEGGTGVVTEAFF
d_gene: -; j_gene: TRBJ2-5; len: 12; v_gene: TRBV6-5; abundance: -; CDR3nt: TGTGCCAGCGGACCAGCGGAGGAGACCCAGTACTTC; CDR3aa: CASGPAEETQYF
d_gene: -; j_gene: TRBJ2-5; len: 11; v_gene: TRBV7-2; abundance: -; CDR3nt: TGCGCCAGCAGTGACGAGTTGACCCAGTACTTC; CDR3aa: CASSDELTQYF
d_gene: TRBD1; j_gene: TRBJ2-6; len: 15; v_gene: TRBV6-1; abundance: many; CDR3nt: TGTGCCAGCAGTAGGGGGACAGGAGGGGCCAACGTCCTGACTTTC; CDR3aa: CASSRGTGGANVLTF
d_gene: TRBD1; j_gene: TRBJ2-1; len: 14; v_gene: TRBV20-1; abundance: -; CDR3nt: TGCAGTGTCCCCCGGGGACAGTCCTACAATGAGCAGTTCTTC; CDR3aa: CSVPRGQSYNEQFF